This T cell receptor beta chain comes out of a study of blood T cells in healthy people across ages. Study conclusions and caveats: Diversity of TCR beta correlated strongly with naive T cell percentage.

Notes on this clonotype: Its matching antigen is unknown.

Trimming cost V 0 bases and J 6 bases, with 12 bases left between them. Germline V gives CDR1 MNHEY, CDR2 SVGAGI. The CDR3 sequence is 14 residues long. Every participating donor contributed 7.5 to 10 milliliters of peripheral blood through a draw. PCR was performed a second time for 7 to 11 cycles using a sample-barcoded 5' primer and a J-beta primer mix. Sequencing recovered at least 2.5 million CDR3-containing paired-end reads from each sample. TCRdb passed the 5' RACE reads through MiXCR, listing each CDR3 protein once. This sample yields about 680,000 distinct CDR3 sequences, of which 45% to 50% are seen a single time; under 35% belongs to the top ten.

The genes are TRBV6-5 and TRBJ2-7; D possibly corresponds to TRBD1 (5 bases). The receptor comes from a woman in her fifties or sixties in good health. Sequencing was performed on blood. CDR3 nucleotide sequence: TGTGCCAGCAGTTACTCCCTGACAGTTCCCGAGCAGTACTTC. It specifies CASSYSLTVPEQYF.